These T cell receptor beta chains were read from a single sample in a study of cytomegalovirus exposure and HLA in healthy donors. Assay used: immunoSEQ multiplex PCR; TCRdb lists only in-frame clones, some missing. Of just under 150,000 clones in the sample, about 87% were seen once. Sequencing used PBMCs. All receptors come from a young man in good health and CMV-seropositive. Both conserved end residues are part of each CDR3. Each record gives: J gene, V gene, D gene, clone size, CDR3 DNA, CDR3 protein. D genes are given only for firm matches. Clone size is not always given. Where it is, it says once, few, many or a class for expanded clones.

j_gene: TRBJ1-1; v_gene: TRBV18; d_gene: -; abundance: -; CDR3nt: TGTGCCAGCTCACCCCCGAACAGCATGAACACTGAAGCTTTCTTT; CDR3aa: CASSPPNSMNTEAFF
j_gene: TRBJ1-6; v_gene: TRBV4-1; d_gene: TRBD1; abundance: -; CDR3nt: TGCGCCAGCAGCCAAGACGAAGCTGACAGGGATCGATTTAATTCACCCCTCCACTTT; CDR3aa: CASSQDEADRDRFNSPLHF
j_gene: TRBJ1-2; v_gene: TRBV4-1; d_gene: TRBD1; abundance: -; CDR3nt: TGCGCCAGCAGCCGATCAATGGCGCGGGACAGCTATGGCTACACCTTC; CDR3aa: CASSRSMARDSYGYTF
j_gene: TRBJ1-5; v_gene: TRBV19; d_gene: -; abundance: -; CDR3nt: TGTGCCAGTAGTTCGGACGTAGCGGGGAATCAGCCCCAGCATTTT; CDR3aa: CASSSDVAGNQPQHF
j_gene: TRBJ2-7; v_gene: TRBV30; d_gene: -; abundance: -; CDR3nt: TGTGCCTGGGCTCAAGCTCGCGAGCAGTACTTC; CDR3aa: CAWAQAREQYF
j_gene: TRBJ2-5; v_gene: TRBV7-3; d_gene: -; abundance: -; CDR3nt: TGTGCCAGCAGCCAATTTTCCGGGGGTGCAGAGACCCAGTACTTC; CDR3aa: CASSQFSGGAETQYF
j_gene: TRBJ1-5; v_gene: TRBV19; d_gene: TRBD1; abundance: -; CDR3nt: TGTGCCAGTAGTATAGACGGGGACAGGGATAGCAATCAGCCCCAGCATTTT; CDR3aa: CASSIDGDRDSNQPQHF
j_gene: TRBJ1-6; v_gene: TRBV4-1; d_gene: -; abundance: -; CDR3nt: TGCGCCAGCAGCCAAGCGCTGACGACAGGTAGCTCCTATAATTCACCCCTCCACTTT; CDR3aa: CASSQALTTGSSYNSPLHF
j_gene: TRBJ2-7; v_gene: TRBV7-2; d_gene: TRBD1; abundance: -; CDR3nt: TGTGCCAGCAGCTTCGGGACAGGGTTCTACGAGCAGTACTTC; CDR3aa: CASSFGTGFYEQYF
j_gene: TRBJ2-7; v_gene: TRBV11-2; d_gene: -; abundance: -; CDR3nt: TGTGCCAGCAGCTTTACTATGAACTCCTACGAGCAGTACTTC; CDR3aa: CASSFTMNSYEQYF
j_gene: TRBJ2-5; v_gene: TRBV9; d_gene: TRBD2; abundance: -; CDR3nt: TGTGCCAGCAGCGTAGGGGGCGGGAGTTTCACAGAGACCCAGTACTTC; CDR3aa: CASSVGGGSFTETQYF
j_gene: TRBJ2-2; v_gene: TRBV19; d_gene: TRBD2; abundance: -; CDR3nt: TGTGCCAGTAGTGGGCTAGCGGGACTCACCGGGGAGCTGTTTTTT; CDR3aa: CASSGLAGLTGELFF
j_gene: TRBJ2-3; v_gene: TRBV29-1; d_gene: -; abundance: -; CDR3nt: TGCAGCGTTCGTCAGACAGATACGCAGTATTTT; CDR3aa: CSVRQTDTQYF
j_gene: TRBJ1-1; v_gene: TRBV13; d_gene: TRBD1; abundance: -; CDR3nt: TGTGCCAGCAGCTTATTAGAGGACAGGGGCTGGGACACTGAAGCTTTCTTT; CDR3aa: CASSLLEDRGWDTEAFF
j_gene: TRBJ2-7; v_gene: TRBV28; d_gene: -; abundance: -; CDR3nt: TGTGCCAGCACCTCGGGCTACGAGCAGTACTTC; CDR3aa: CASTSGYEQYF
j_gene: TRBJ1-4; v_gene: TRBV7-9; d_gene: TRBD1; abundance: -; CDR3nt: TGTGCCAGCAGCCGGGGACAGGGACGTGAAAAACTGTTTTTT; CDR3aa: CASSRGQGREKLFF
j_gene: TRBJ1-1; v_gene: TRBV30; d_gene: -; abundance: -; CDR3nt: TGTGCCTGGAGTGTTTGGGAGGAAGCTTTCTTT; CDR3aa: CAWSVWEEAFF
j_gene: TRBJ1-2; v_gene: TRBV5-1; d_gene: TRBD1; abundance: -; CDR3nt: TGCGCCAGCAGCCGACAGGGGGCTAACTATGGCTACACCTTC; CDR3aa: CASSRQGANYGYTF
j_gene: TRBJ1-5; v_gene: TRBV7-9; d_gene: -; abundance: -; CDR3nt: TGTGCCAGCAGCTTAGGGGGCTTGGAGCCCCAGCATTTT; CDR3aa: CASSLGGLEPQHF
j_gene: TRBJ2-3; v_gene: TRBV10-3; d_gene: TRBD2; abundance: -; CDR3nt: TGTGCCATCAGCGGCGGGGGGGGTACAGATACGCAGTATTTT; CDR3aa: CAISGGGGTDTQYF
j_gene: TRBJ2-5; v_gene: TRBV15; d_gene: -; abundance: -; CDR3nt: TGTGCCACCAGCAGGGACACCCAAGAGACCCAGTACTTC; CDR3aa: CATSRDTQETQYF
j_gene: TRBJ2-1; v_gene: TRBV6-1; d_gene: TRBD2; abundance: -; CDR3nt: TGTGCCAGCAGAAGCGGGAGTACACTCAATGAGCAGTTCTTC; CDR3aa: CASRSGSTLNEQFF
j_gene: TRBJ1-6; v_gene: TRBV6-1; d_gene: TRBD1; abundance: few; CDR3nt: TGTGCCAGCAGTGAGGACACAGGGGGGACCACACCCCTCCACTTT; CDR3aa: CASSEDTGGTTPLHF
j_gene: TRBJ1-1; v_gene: TRBV30; d_gene: -; abundance: -; CDR3nt: TGTGCCTGGAGTTTACAGGGGAACACTGAAGCTTTCTTT; CDR3aa: CAWSLQGNTEAFF
j_gene: TRBJ1-2; v_gene: TRBV4-1; d_gene: -; abundance: -; CDR3nt: TGCGCCAGCAGCCCCTGGGGAGGGAAGATTGGCTACACCTTC; CDR3aa: CASSPWGGKIGYTF
j_gene: TRBJ1-6; v_gene: TRBV5-5; d_gene: -; abundance: -; CDR3nt: TGTGCCAGCAGCTCCGACAAGACACCCCTCCACTTT; CDR3aa: CASSSDKTPLHF
j_gene: TRBJ1-5; v_gene: TRBV6-1; d_gene: TRBD1; abundance: -; CDR3nt: TGTGCCAGCAGTGAATCCGGGACAGAGGGTCAGCCCCAGCATTTT; CDR3aa: CASSESGTEGQPQHF
j_gene: TRBJ2-7; v_gene: TRBV5-6; d_gene: TRBD2; abundance: -; CDR3nt: TGTGCCAGCAGCTTGACTAGCGCTGGTCGGCAGTACTTC; CDR3aa: CASSLTSAGRQYF
j_gene: TRBJ1-2; v_gene: TRBV19; d_gene: TRBD1; abundance: -; CDR3nt: TGTGCCAGTAGCGGGACAGCCTATGGCTACACCTTC; CDR3aa: CASSGTAYGYTF
j_gene: TRBJ2-3; v_gene: TRBV7-9; d_gene: TRBD2; abundance: -; CDR3nt: TGTGCCAGCAGCTCGACTAGCGGTTTAGATACGCAGTATTTT; CDR3aa: CASSSTSGLDTQYF
j_gene: TRBJ1-1; v_gene: TRBV6-5; d_gene: -; abundance: once; CDR3nt: TGTGCCACCCAGACACCCAACACTGAAGCTTTCTTT; CDR3aa: CATQTPNTEAFF
j_gene: TRBJ1-1; v_gene: TRBV29-1; d_gene: TRBD1; abundance: once; CDR3nt: TGCAGCGTTGAAGTTGGGACAGGGGGCTTCACTGAAGCTTTCTTT; CDR3aa: CSVEVGTGGFTEAFF
j_gene: TRBJ2-1; v_gene: TRBV30; d_gene: -; abundance: -; CDR3nt: TGTGCCTGGAGTGTACTAAGGAAAGGGGCTTTTGGGGAGCAGTTCTTC; CDR3aa: CAWSVLRKGAFGEQFF
j_gene: TRBJ2-5; v_gene: TRBV9; d_gene: -; abundance: -; CDR3nt: TGTGCCAGCAGCTTCGACAGTTCAGAGACCCAGTACTTC; CDR3aa: CASSFDSSETQYF
j_gene: TRBJ1-2; v_gene: TRBV2; d_gene: -; abundance: -; CDR3nt: TGTGCCAGCACCGAAGGGGGGGGCGCGGGCTATGGCTACACCTTC; CDR3aa: CASTEGGGAGYGYTF
j_gene: TRBJ1-2; v_gene: TRBV28; d_gene: TRBD1; abundance: -; CDR3nt: TGTGCCAGCACCATTTGGGCCCTTCAAGGGGGCGCTTCTAATCCGGCTAACTATGGCTACACCTTC; CDR3aa: CASTIWALQGGASNPANYGYTF
j_gene: TRBJ2-2; v_gene: TRBV6-1; d_gene: TRBD1; abundance: -; CDR3nt: TGTGCCGTCGACGCCGGGACAGGGGACACCGGGGAGCTGTTTTTT; CDR3aa: CAVDAGTGDTGELFF
j_gene: TRBJ2-2; v_gene: TRBV6-4; d_gene: -; abundance: few; CDR3nt: TGTGCCAGCAGTGACACAGCGTCCAGGGGTACCGGGGAGCTGTTTTTT; CDR3aa: CASSDTASRGTGELFF
j_gene: TRBJ2-7; v_gene: TRBV4-1; d_gene: TRBD2; abundance: -; CDR3nt: TGCGCCAGCAGCCAGGAGTCCGGGACTACCCTCTACGAGCAGTACTTC; CDR3aa: CASSQESGTTLYEQYF
j_gene: TRBJ2-4; v_gene: TRBV28; d_gene: TRBD2; abundance: -; CDR3nt: TGTGCCAGCAGTCGGACTAGCGGGAGGAGGAACATTCAGTACTTC; CDR3aa: CASSRTSGRRNIQYF
j_gene: TRBJ1-2; v_gene: TRBV29-1; d_gene: -; abundance: -; CDR3nt: TGCAGCGCCGCAACAGGGAGTATAGGTGGCTACACCTTC; CDR3aa: CSAATGSIGGYTF
j_gene: TRBJ1-1; v_gene: TRBV7-9; d_gene: -; abundance: few; CDR3nt: TGTGCCAGCAGTCTCCGCGGGGCGCAGACTGAAGCTTTCTTT; CDR3aa: CASSLRGAQTEAFF
j_gene: TRBJ2-1; v_gene: TRBV25-1; d_gene: TRBD1; abundance: -; CDR3nt: TGTGCCAGCAGTGAGGAGCGACAGGGCTATGAGCAGTTCTTC; CDR3aa: CASSEERQGYEQFF
j_gene: TRBJ2-7; v_gene: TRBV6-5; d_gene: TRBD1; abundance: few; CDR3nt: TGTGCCAGCAGTTACGGGACAGGGAGCAACGAGCAGTACTTC; CDR3aa: CASSYGTGSNEQYF
j_gene: TRBJ1-1; v_gene: TRBV21-1; d_gene: -; abundance: -; CDR3nt: TGTGCCAGCGCAGGGCGGACTGAAGCTTTCTTT; CDR3aa: CASAGRTEAFF
j_gene: TRBJ2-3; v_gene: TRBV6-5; d_gene: -; abundance: few; CDR3nt: TGTGCCAGCAGTCCCGGGAGTTTCACAGATACGCAGTATTTT; CDR3aa: CASSPGSFTDTQYF
j_gene: TRBJ2-2; v_gene: TRBV6-6; d_gene: -; abundance: few; CDR3nt: TGTGCCAGCAGCGTGACAGGCCCTAACACCGGGGAGCTGTTTTTT; CDR3aa: CASSVTGPNTGELFF
j_gene: TRBJ1-1; v_gene: TRBV25-1; d_gene: -; abundance: -; CDR3nt: TGTGCCAGCAGTGAATCAACGAGAATGAACACTGAAGCTTTCTTT; CDR3aa: CASSESTRMNTEAFF
j_gene: TRBJ2-3; v_gene: TRBV6-4; d_gene: TRBD2; abundance: -; CDR3nt: TGTGCCAGCAGTGCGAGCGGGGCTATCGATACGCAGTATTTT; CDR3aa: CASSASGAIDTQYF
j_gene: TRBJ1-3; v_gene: TRBV6-5; d_gene: -; abundance: -; CDR3nt: TGTGCCAGCAGTCTAGCCCTAACAGGGATAAACACCATATATTTT; CDR3aa: CASSLALTGINTIYF
j_gene: TRBJ1-1; v_gene: TRBV2; d_gene: -; abundance: once; CDR3nt: TGTGCCAGCAGTGAAGCGGGAGTGAACACTGAAGCTTTCTTT; CDR3aa: CASSEAGVNTEAFF
j_gene: TRBJ1-2; v_gene: TRBV10-3; d_gene: -; abundance: -; CDR3nt: TGTGCCATCAGTGAGGACAGCACCGCATATGGCTACACCTTC; CDR3aa: CAISEDSTAYGYTF
j_gene: TRBJ1-4; v_gene: TRBV19; d_gene: TRBD1; abundance: -; CDR3nt: TGTGCCAGTAGAAGACAGGGACTTGAAAAACTGTTTTTT; CDR3aa: CASRRQGLEKLFF